These 30 T cell receptor beta chains were sequenced from one sample in a study of shared clonotypes between healthy human individuals. The table came from immunoSEQ multiplex PCR; TCRdb's copy has only in-frame clones and leaves some out. The repertoire holds hundreds of thousands of clones, with roughly four fifths as singletons. Sequenced material: PBMCs. These receptors were collected from a woman in her 40s in good health. Some clones in this sample may be carry-over from other donors' samples.

This rearrangement joins TRBV5-5 to TRBJ1-5; tentative D call: TRBD1 (6 bases). The CDR3 has 15 residues. V lost 3 bases, J lost 0 bases, and 10 bases lay in between. Germline CDR1 and CDR2: SGHKS and YYEKEE (reference sequence). The CDR3 loop reads CASSSGQYSNQPQHF. DNA for the CDR3: TGTGCCAGCAGCTCGGGACAATATAGCAATCAGCCCCAGCATTTT.

This chain uses TRBV4-3 with TRBJ2-1; possible D gene TRBD2, 6 bases. The length of the CDR3 is 16 residues. Trimming took off 3 bases at V and 5 bases at J, with 17 bases between the two ends. CDR1 and CDR2 from the germline V gene are LGHNA and YSLEER. The CDR3 reads CASSHSEGSGNNEQFF. The CDR3 DNA sequence: TGCGCCAGCAGCCATTCCGAAGGTAGCGGCAACAATGAGCAGTTCTTC.

This sequence joins TRBV7-2 and TRBJ2-7; D might be TRBD2 (7 bases). The CDR3 covers 14 residues. Trimming cost V 5 bases and J 8 bases, with 19 bases left between them. Germline CDR1 SGHTA, CDR2 FQGNSA. DNA for the CDR3: TGTGCCAGCAGCCCTACAGGGTGGCGGGGGAAGCAGTACTTC. Translation gives CASSPTGWRGKQYF.

J is TRBJ1-2 and V is TRBV7-2, with 7 bases fitting TRBD1. CDR1 SGHTA and CDR2 FQGNSA come from the germline V gene. The CDR3 length is 17 residues. V shed 1 base and J 1 base; nucleotides not matched to a gene: 9. CDR3 coding DNA: TGTGCCAGCAGCTTAGTGAGTGGGACAGCAGTTAACTATGGCTACACCTTC. This translates into CASSLVSGTAVNYGYTF.

This chain connects TRBV28 to TRBJ2-2, with 7 bases identical to TRBD2. With V trimmed by 5 bases and J by 7 bases, 13 bases remained unmatched. Germline CDR1 and CDR2: MDHEN and SYDVKM. The CDR3 runs to 16 residues. The CDR3 region is CASSHRGAGEIGELFF. The DNA for the CDR3 is TGTGCCAGCAGTCACCGAGGGGCGGGAGAGATCGGGGAGCTGTTTTTT.

This chain joins TRBV7-9 and TRBJ2-1; D unclear. Germline-derived CDR1 and CDR2 are SEHNR and FQNEAQ (reference sequence). The CDR3 length is 12 residues. V was cut by 3 bases and J by 5 bases, with 5 bases left in between. CDR3 nucleotides: TGTGCCAGCAGCTTCGGAAACAATGAGCAGTTCTTC. Residues: CASSFGNNEQFF.

The chain employs TRBV19 and TRBJ1-5, with no clear D. The CDR3 has 18 residues. V was pared by 5 bases and J by 7 bases, with 27 bases between. The germline CDR1 and CDR2 sequences are LNHDA and SQIVND (reference sequence). The CDR3, as DNA: TGTGCCAGTAGTCCGAAACACCCTGACGGGGTGAGAAAGCAGCCCCAGCATTTT. It codes for CASSPKHPDGVRKQPQHF.

The V gene is TRBV10-3, the J gene TRBJ1-2; 8 positions agree with TRBD1. CDR3 length: 15 amino acids. Germline V gene lookup returns CDR1 ENHRY and CDR2 SYGVKD. The junction had 6 bases not matched to a gene; V was cut back by 0 bases and J by 6 bases. CDR3 DNA sequence: TGTGCCATCAGTGAGTCTCGGCAGGGGGCCGATGGCTACACCTTC. Translation: CAISESRQGADGYTF.

Points on this clone: With a far larger clone one base away, a read error is the likely cause. V and J are TRBV28 and TRBJ2-2; weak D call: TRBD2 (6 bases). The V gene's germline CDR1 is MDHEN and CDR2 SYDVKM. The CDR3 runs 15 residues. The CDR3 sequence is CASSLRKGSTGGLFF. CDR3 nucleotide sequence: TGTGCCAGCAGTCTTCGGAAAGGGTCCACCGGGGGGCTGTTTTTT.

This chain joins TRBV7-2 and TRBJ2-2, with D uncertain. This CDR3 contains 13 residues. The V end lost 5 bases, the J end lost 3 bases, and 7 bases lay between the germline ends. Per the germline V gene, CDR1 is SGHTA and CDR2 is FQGNSA. The CDR3 spells CASSPQYTGELFF. In nucleotides, the CDR3 is TGTGCCAGCAGCCCGCAGTACACCGGGGAGCTGTTTTTT.

This clone was seen just once. The chain employs TRBV18 and TRBJ2-7; 7 nucleotides match TRBD1. Trimming cost V 4 bases and J 3 bases; bases outside gene matches: 3. The CDR3 is 13 amino acids. Germline values: CDR1 KGHSH, CDR2 LQKENI. DNA of the CDR3: TGTGCCAGCTCACAGGGGGCTGGCTACGAGCAGTACTTC. Its translation: CASSQGAGYEQYF.

The V gene is TRBV28, the J gene TRBJ2-1; D call uncertain. The CDR3 sequence is 15 residues long. V was shortened by 1 base and J by 8 bases, with 15 bases between the two germline ends. Germline V gene lookup returns CDR1 MDHEN and CDR2 SYDVKM. CDR3 amino acids: CASSLSGPTPDEQFF. The CDR3, as DNA: TGTGCCAGCAGTTTATCTGGTCCTACTCCGGATGAGCAGTTCTTC.

V and J are TRBV10-3 and TRBJ2-3, with D possibly TRBD1 on 6 matching bases. The length of the CDR3 is 13 residues. Germline CDR1 ENHRY, CDR2 SYGVKD. V dropped 8 bases and J dropped 2 bases, with 11 bases sitting between them. CDR3 DNA: TGTGCCATCGGGGGCTCCTTCACAGATACGCAGTATTTT. It specifies CAIGGSFTDTQYF.

The chain combines TRBV9 with TRBJ2-6; 10 nucleotides line up with TRBD2. CDR1 SGDLS and CDR2 YYNGEE come from the germline V gene. The CDR3 totals 16 residues. V lost 2 bases, J lost 4 bases, and 3 bases stayed unmatched. CDR3 residues: CASSVSSGSGANVLTF. CDR3 in DNA: TGTGCCAGCAGCGTCTCTAGCGGGAGCGGGGCCAACGTCCTGACTTTC.

The V and J genes are TRBV7-2 and TRBJ2-7; maybe TRBD2 (5 bases). The V and J ends lost 5 bases and 2 bases respectively, with 13 bases between them. Germline CDR1 and CDR2: SGHTA and FQGNSA. The CDR3 runs to 14 residues. CDR3 nucleotides: TGTGCCAGCAGCACTCAGGACTTCCCCTACGAGCAGTACTTC. Amino acid sequence: CASSTQDFPYEQYF.

The gene calls are TRBV2 and TRBJ1-4; a possible D gene is TRBD1 (6 bases). This CDR3 spans 14 amino acids. Trimming cost V 7 bases and J 7 bases, with 16 bases left between them. The V gene's germline CDR1 is SNHLY and CDR2 FYNNEI. CDR3 protein: CASNTAGVVEKLFF. CDR3 in DNA: TGTGCCAGCAACACGGCAGGGGTGGTTGAAAAACTGTTTTTT.

The chain is built from TRBV5-1 and TRBJ2-1; 10 bases line up with TRBD2. V lost 1 base and J lost 10; bases outside the gene matches: 5. The length of the CDR3 is 14 residues. Germline loops: CDR1 SGHRS, CDR2 YFSETQ. The CDR3, as DNA: TGCGCCAGCAGCTTGAGCGGGAGGGCCCGGGAGCAGTTCTTC. This encodes CASSLSGRAREQFF. Full variable domain (missing parts from reference TRBV5-1 and TRBJ2-1): KAGVTQTPRYLIKTRGQQVTLSCSPISGHRSVSWYQQTPGQGLQFLFEYFSETQRNKGNFPGRFSGRQFSNSRSEMNVSTLELGDSALYLCASSLSGRAREQFFGPGTRLTVL.

The genes are TRBV28 and TRBJ2-5; TRBD1 aligns across 7 bases. Germline values: CDR1 MDHEN, CDR2 SYDVKM. The CDR3 runs to 22 residues. The J segment lost 7 bases and the V segment lost 3 bases, leaving 32 bases of the junction unmatched. CDR3: CASSLGHWVLGPSRGNFGTQYF. For the CDR3, the DNA is TGTGCCAGCAGTTTGGGGCATTGGGTCCTGGGCCCCTCCAGGGGGAACTTCGGGACCCAGTACTTC.

In this sample, this clone turned up a few times. V and J are TRBV4-3 and TRBJ2-5; D is uncertain. Germline V CDR1 and CDR2: LGHNA, YSLEER. This CDR3 region has 14 residues. Trimming took 3 bases from V and 0 from J, leaving 8 bases between them. CDR3 sequence reads: CASSHLTNQETQYF. CDR3 DNA sequence: TGCGCCAGCAGCCATTTAACTAACCAAGAGACCCAGTACTTC.

The chain combines TRBV2 with TRBJ2-1; D might be TRBD2 (5 bases). Trimming took 6 bases from V and 4 from J, leaving 16 bases between them. Germline CDR1 reads SNHLY; CDR2 reads FYNNEI. The CDR3 sequence is 15 residues long. The CDR3 region is CASRAAATGYNEQFF. The CDR3 DNA sequence: TGTGCCAGCAGAGCCGCCGCGACGGGGTACAATGAGCAGTTCTTC.

V gene TRBV6-1 combines with J gene TRBJ2-1, with 8 nucleotides matching TRBD2. The CDR3 extends over 16 amino acids. Germline-derived CDR1 and CDR2 are MNHNS and SASEGT. After removal of 4 bases from V and 0 bases from J, the junction contained 5 bases not matched to a gene. The CDR3 region is CASSARGGLSYNEQFF. In DNA, the CDR3 is TGTGCCAGCAGTGCACGGGGGGGACTCTCCTACAATGAGCAGTTCTTC.

The CDR3 DNA reads TGTGCCAGCAGATCCCCTCGGGAGCAGTACTTC. Translation: CASRSPREQYF. The chain has TRBV27 and TRBJ2-7; D remains unclear. CDR3 length: 11 residues. Trimming cost V 6 bases and J 7 bases, with 10 bases left between them. In germline, CDR1 is MNHEY, CDR2 SMNVEV (reference sequence).

This clone occurred once. The J gene is TRBJ2-7, the V gene TRBV2, with 8 positions matching TRBD1. Germline assignment: CDR1 SNHLY and CDR2 FYNNEI. The junction had 12 bases not matched to a gene; V was cut back by 8 bases and J by 6 bases. The CDR3 length is 14 residues. The CDR3 is CASQAGTGPLEQYF. CDR3 DNA sequence: TGTGCCAGCCAGGCCGGGACAGGACCCCTCGAGCAGTACTTC.

This clone was detected many times. This sequence joins TRBV10-3 and TRBJ2-5; unclear D gene. Judging by the DNA end, TRBJ2-7 fits better; the J call may be wrong. The length of the CDR3 is 12 residues. The V gene's germline CDR1 is ENHRY and CDR2 SYGVKD. The CDR3 DNA reads TGTGCCATCAGTGCCGGATCCTACGAGCAGTACTTC. Its protein product is CAISAGSYEQYF.

The chain couples TRBV7-9 to TRBJ2-7; no reliable D call. Trimming pared 5 bases from V and 0 bases from J, leaving 8 bases between. The CDR3 runs to 13 residues. CDR1 and CDR2 (germline): SEHNR, FQNEAQ (reference sequence). Here the CDR3 reads CASSKQNSYEQYF. The CDR3, as DNA: TGTGCCAGCAGCAAGCAGAACTCCTACGAGCAGTACTTC.

This clone showed up just a few times. The J gene is TRBJ1-5, the V gene TRBV5-1; TRBD1 might be the D (6 bases). Trimming took 2 bases from V and 3 from J, leaving 12 bases between them. Looked up from germline, CDR1 is SGHRS and CDR2 is YFSETQ. CDR3 size: 15 residues. The CDR3 bases are TGCGCCAGCAGCTTACTAGGGGACAACAATCAGCCCCAGCATTTT. Amino acids: CASSLLGDNNQPQHF.

As for this clone: This is likely an artifact of a read error, given a far larger clone one base away. The V call is TRBV30, the J call TRBJ2-2, with TRBD1 as a possible D gene (5 bases). This CDR3 is built from 13 residues. The germline V gene has CDR1 GTSNPN and CDR2 SVGIG (reference sequence). V lost 2 bases to trimming and J lost 9 bases, with 13 bases between them. The CDR3, as DNA: TGTGCCTGGAGTATCAGGGAAGTGAGGGAGCTGTTTTTT. Protein sequence: CAWSIREVRELFF.

As concerns this clone: A far larger clone differs by one base, so this is likely a read error. At the DNA level, this CDR3 is encoded by other sequences in the same sample as well. The chain joins TRBV4-3 to TRBJ2-5, with TRBD1 matching 12 bases. V trimming: 3 bases; J trimming: 5 bases; junction bases outside the gene matches: 4. CDR3 length: 15 residues. Germline V lookup: CDR1 LGHNA, CDR2 YSLEER. The CDR3 loop is CASSQGQGAQETQYF. The CDR3 nucleotides are TGCGCCAGCAGCCAGGGACAGGGGGCCCAGGAGACCCAGTACTTC.

The chain couples TRBV29-1 to TRBJ2-3; D not resolved. Germline CDR1 reads SQVTM; CDR2 reads ANQGSEA. The V end lost 7 bases, the J end lost 6 bases, and 17 bases lay between the germline ends. The CDR3 totals 13 residues. The DNA of the CDR3 is TGCAGCGCCTGGAGACCCGAGGTGGATACGCAGTATTTT. Translating it yields CSAWRPEVDTQYF.

This sequence joins TRBV4-2 and TRBJ2-1; weak D call: TRBD2 (6 bases). This CDR3 comprises 17 residues. Per germline, CDR1 LGHNA and CDR2 YNFKEQ. V shed 1 base and J shed 6 bases, with 19 bases lying between them. Here the CDR3 DNA reads TGTGCCAGCAGCCAAGGAGGGGCGGGACGCTCGGGCAATGAGCAGTTCTTC. It is translated as CASSQGGAGRSGNEQFF.